This T cell receptor (beta chain) was recovered during a study of T cell responses to AZD1222 COVID-19 vaccine. Regarding the study as a whole: As reported, nearly half of all spike-specific TCRs target variant regions that are unmutated. Dominant at 160-218 and 743-854, vaccine-associated CD4 TCRs also spanned spike. Sampling captured repertoires only after the peak T cell response. Spike-specific TCRs gained breadth and depth after people received two AZD1222 doses.

Only a few counts were recorded for this clone. The antigen is undetermined. TCRdb's copy holds only in-frame clones and misses some; the assay was immunoSEQ multiplex PCR. There are around 200,000 clones in the sample; approximately 94% occur only once, and approximately 1.5% lies in the top ten. V lost 4 bases to trimming and J lost 7 bases; unmatched junction nucleotides: 6. Germline CDR1 and CDR2: SNHLY and FYNNEI. This CDR3 spans 13 amino acids. The material was peripheral blood, obtained 28 days after the second AZD1222 dose. The clonotype was recovered from an adult who received the AZD1222 COVID-19 vaccine. The rearrangement joins TRBV2 to TRBJ2-5, with 7 bases lining up with TRBD1. CDR3 coding DNA: TGTGCCAGCAGTGCACCCGACAGGGCGACCCAGTACTTC. It yields the protein CASSAPDRATQYF.